Each of the 6 T cell receptor beta chains below was sequenced from the same sample in a study of blood T cells in healthy people across ages. The second PCR ran roughly 6 to 11 cycles with a sample-barcoded 5' primer and J-beta primers. TCRdb redid the calling of the 5' RACE reads with MiXCR, one entry per CDR3 protein. The sample lists 780,000 or so distinct CDR3 sequences, roughly 56% occurring once. Sequencing used blood. These receptors all come from a middle-aged man in good health.

The chain couples TRBV20-1 to TRBJ1-2; D perhaps matches TRBD1 (5 bases). In germline, CDR1 is DFQATT, CDR2 SNEGSKA (reference sequence). The ends were cut back, 2 bases at V and 6 bases at J, with 19 bases in the middle. The CDR3 loop spans 15 amino acids. The CDR3: CSARPSGTPGDGYTF. The CDR3 region has the DNA TGCAGTGCTAGACCGTCCGGGACTCCGGGGGATGGCTACACCTTC.

This chain links TRBV29-1 with TRBJ2-5, with unresolved D. Germline-derived CDR1 and CDR2 are SQVTM and ANQGSEA. V was cut by 4 bases and J by 5 bases, with 11 bases left in between. This CDR3 has 12 residues. The CDR3 coding sequence is TGCAGCGTTGGGCAGGCGGACGAGACCCAGTACTTC. Translated: CSVGQADETQYF.

This clonotype was counted between two and nine times. This rearrangement joins TRBV27 to TRBJ2-1; D unresolved. Trimming left V 2 bases short and J 8 bases short, with 16 bases between. The CDR3 sequence is 15 residues long. Germline CDR1 MNHEY, CDR2 SMNVEV (reference sequence). CDR3 coding DNA: TGTGCCAGCAGTTTAGTCGAGCCCGTTGACGATGAGCAGTTCTTC. Translation gives CASSLVEPVDDEQFF.

CDR3 sequence reads: CSAQQGDGYTF. The DNA of the CDR3 is TGCAGTGCGCAACAGGGGGATGGCTACACCTTC. The V gene is TRBV20-1, the J gene TRBJ1-2; 8 bases fit TRBD1. Germline CDR1 is DFQATT and CDR2 is SNEGSKA (reference sequence). The CDR3 is 11 amino acids. The V and J ends lost 6 bases and 6 bases, in that order; junction bases with no gene match: 3.

The chain combines TRBV3-1 with TRBJ1-1; possibly TRBD1 for D (6 bases). Germline CDR1 is LGHDT and CDR2 is YNNKEL (reference sequence). CDR3 length equals 13 residues. V was clipped by 7 bases and J by 5 bases, with 14 bases between them. The CDR3 region is CASTSTGKTEAFF. The CDR3 nucleotides read TGTGCCAGCACCTCCACAGGGAAAACTGAAGCTTTCTTT.

This clonotype has just a few counts. The genes are TRBV6-6 and TRBJ2-3; D remains unclear. CDR1 and CDR2 from the germline V gene are MNHNY and SVGAGI (reference sequence). CDR3 length: 16 amino acids. Trimming cost V 1 base and J 0 bases, with 11 bases left between them. The CDR3, as DNA: TGTGCCAGCAGTTACTACGGCGGCCTTAGCACAGATACGCAGTATTTT. It translates to CASSYYGGLSTDTQYF.